The TCR beta chain under discussion was sequenced for a study of early T cells in non-severe SARS-CoV-2 infection. In the study overall: Unsorted whole-blood RNA was sequenced in bulk, leaving chains unpaired.

Attachment of unique molecular identifiers to individual cDNA molecules was performed. TCRdb reprocessed the 5' RACE reads via MiXCR and lists one record per CDR3 protein. The profile covers about 53,000 distinct CDR3 sequences, with roughly 12% appearing a single time and about 2.4% taken by the ten largest. General study points: Matches to VDJdb favored anti-spike CD8 responses and missed private and CD4 specificities.

This clonotype was seen only a few times. Antigen: not known. There are 14 residues in the CDR3. V lost 3 bases and J 3 bases, leaving 11 bases between the germline ends. CDR1 is KGHSH, CDR2 LQKENI, per germline. Here the sequenced sample was whole blood, taken at baseline. This receptor was taken from an adult who was a healthcare worker with PCR-confirmed SARS-CoV-2 infection or an uninfected control (not recorded which). The chain has TRBV18 and TRBJ1-1, with D hard to call. CDR3 residues: CASSPGSVDTEAFF. The CDR3 DNA is TGTGCCAGCTCACCTGGCTCGGTGGACACTGAAGCTTTCTTT.